Shown below are 27 T cell receptor beta chains from a single sample sequenced in a study of cytomegalovirus exposure and HLA in healthy donors. A multiplex PCR was run with 60 Vbeta primers and 13 Jbeta primers. The table came from immunoSEQ multiplex PCR; TCRdb's copy has only in-frame clones and leaves some out. The sample holds some 130,000 clones, more than 70% seen once. Material: PBMCs. These receptors originate from a man aged 25 to 45 in good health and CMV-seronegative.

The chain combines TRBV10-3 with TRBJ1-2; a weak D match, TRBD1 (6 bases). The CDR3 length is 14 residues. From germline, CDR1 is ENHRY and CDR2 SYGVKD. The ends were cut back, 3 bases at V and 2 bases at J, with 10 bases in the middle. The chain's CDR3 is CAISDSTGNYGYTF. Here the CDR3 DNA reads TGTGCCATCAGTGACTCCACAGGGAACTATGGCTACACCTTC.

This chain links TRBV6-1 with TRBJ2-7, with 11 bases lining up with TRBD1. Trimming removed 8 bases from V and 2 bases from J; junction bases left unmatched: 5. Germline-derived CDR1 and CDR2 are MNHNS and SASEGT. CDR3 size: 14 residues. CDR3 amino acids: CASQTGQGAYEQYF. CDR3 bases: TGTGCCAGCCAGACGGGACAGGGGGCCTACGAGCAGTACTTC.

V is TRBV30 and J is TRBJ2-7; TRBD2 agrees at 7 bases. The length of the CDR3 is 11 residues. V gave up 3 bases and J gave up 9 bases; unmatched junction bases: 5. Per the germline V gene, CDR1 is GTSNPN and CDR2 is SVGIG (reference sequence). CDR3 region: CAWSLGGGQYF. The CDR3 coding sequence is TGTGCCTGGAGCCTGGGCGGGGGGCAGTACTTC.

The chain carries TRBV6-6 and TRBJ1-5; 8 bases match TRBD1. This CDR3 has 16 amino acids. V trimming: 2 bases; J trimming: 5 bases; junction bases outside the gene matches: 8. From germline, CDR1 is MNHNY and CDR2 SVGAGI (reference sequence). The CDR3 DNA reads as TGTGCCAGCAGTTACCAGGGACAGGTAGGAGATCAGCCCCAGCATTTT. As protein: CASSYQGQVGDQPQHF.

The gene calls are TRBV7-9 and TRBJ2-1, with 10 bases aligning to TRBD2. The CDR3 is 17 residues long. CDR1 SEHNR and CDR2 FQNEAQ come from the germline V gene (reference sequence). V was clipped by 3 bases and J by 0 bases; unmatched bases: 5. This chain's CDR3 is CASSFDGTSVSYNEQFF. The CDR3, as DNA: TGTGCCAGCAGCTTCGACGGGACTAGCGTCTCCTACAATGAGCAGTTCTTC.

The chain links TRBV11-2 to TRBJ2-2; 7 nucleotides match TRBD1. This CDR3 is built from 17 residues. In germline, CDR1 is SGHAT, CDR2 FQNNGV. The trim removed 3 bases at V and 1 base at J, leaving 8 bases unmatched. The CDR3 spells CASSLTGTAWNTGELFF. CDR3 sequence (DNA): TGTGCCAGCAGCTTGACCGGGACAGCCTGGAACACCGGGGAGCTGTTTTTT.

This clone was seen a few times. V is TRBV7-3 and J is TRBJ2-2; weak D call: TRBD2 (6 bases). Between the trimmed V and J ends, which lost 5 bases and 3 bases, there was a span of 10 bases. The germline gives CDR1 SGHTA, CDR2 FQGTGA. The CDR3 covers 14 residues. CDR3 in amino acids: CASSIGTHTGELFF. CDR3 in DNA: TGTGCCAGCAGCATAGGGACTCACACCGGGGAGCTGTTTTTT. Based on the CDR3 plus reference TRBV7-3 and TRBJ2-2, the full variable domain is GAGVSQTPSNKVTEKGKYVELRCDPISGHTALYWYRQSLGQGPEFLIYFQGTGAADDSGLPNDRFFAVRPEGSVSTLKIQRTERGDSAVYLCASSIGTHTGELFFGEGSRLTVL.

The V call is TRBV9, the J call TRBJ2-3; D remains ambiguous. The germline CDR1 and CDR2 sequences are SGDLS and YYNGEE. The CDR3 extends over 14 amino acids. V dropped 0 bases and J dropped 2 bases, with 7 bases sitting between them. In DNA, the CDR3 is TGTGCCAGCAGCGTAGCTGGCAACACAGATACGCAGTATTTT. Translating it yields CASSVAGNTDTQYF.

The chain carries TRBV5-4 and TRBJ1-2; a weak D match, TRBD1 (6 bases). Trimming shortened V by 0 bases and J by 8 bases, and 17 bases separated the two germline ends. The CDR3 contains 15 residues. Germline CDR1 and CDR2: SGHNT and YYREEE (reference sequence). CDR3 residues: CASSLAGTLSVGYTF. CDR3 coding DNA: TGTGCCAGCAGCTTGGCCGGGACACTTAGCGTAGGCTACACCTTC.

This chain uses TRBV5-1 with TRBJ1-2; D gene unclear. Trimming cost V 4 bases and J 1 base, with 5 bases left between them. This CDR3 is built from 12 residues. Looked up from germline, CDR1 is SGHRS and CDR2 is YFSETQ. The chain's CDR3 is CASSEHNYGYTF. The CDR3 DNA follows: TGCGCCAGCAGCGAGCATAACTATGGCTACACCTTC.

V is TRBV6-1 and J is TRBJ1-3; D call uncertain. The CDR3 runs 15 residues. In germline, CDR1 is MNHNS, CDR2 SASEGT. V was pared by 1 base and J by 0 bases, with 7 bases between. The CDR3 reads CASSEEGGSGNTIYF. The DNA for the CDR3 is TGTGCCAGCAGTGAAGAAGGAGGCTCTGGAAACACCATATATTTT.

The CDR3 loop is CASSVRTSGRTDTQYF. The DNA for the CDR3 is TGTGCCAGCAGCGTCCGCACTAGCGGGAGGACAGATACGCAGTATTTT. The chain combines TRBV4-2 with TRBJ2-3; 12 bases match TRBD2. Germline V lookup: CDR1 LGHNA, CDR2 YNFKEQ. The J segment lost 3 bases and the V segment lost 5 bases, leaving 6 bases of the junction unmatched. CDR3 length: 16 residues.

The count of this clone is one. J is TRBJ2-5 and V is TRBV6-5; 8 nucleotides agree with TRBD1. V gave up 6 bases and J gave up 1 base; unmatched junction bases: 4. The CDR3 is made up of 14 amino acids. Germline V CDR1 and CDR2: MNHEY, SVGAGI. The CDR3 nucleotides read TGTGCCAGCAGACAGGGGGGATCCCAAGAGACCCAGTACTTC. Protein product: CASRQGGSQETQYF.

The chain joins TRBV5-1 to TRBJ2-7; TRBD1 is a possible D gene (6 bases). V was pared by 3 bases and J by 2 bases, with 12 bases between. CDR3 size: 14 residues. Germline assignment: CDR1 SGHRS and CDR2 YFSETQ. The CDR3 sequence: CASSSQGLPYEQYF. CDR3 nucleotide sequence: TGCGCCAGCAGCTCCCAGGGGCTCCCCTACGAGCAGTACTTC. Supplemented by reference TRBV5-1 and TRBJ2-7, the full variable domain reads KAGVTQTPRYLIKTRGQQVTLSCSPISGHRSVSWYQQTPGQGLQFLFEYFSETQRNKGNFPGRFSGRQFSNSRSEMNVSTLELGDSALYLCASSSQGLPYEQYFGPGTRLTVT.

V is TRBV28 and J is TRBJ2-6, with 7 bases lining up with TRBD1. V shed 5 bases and J 0 bases; nucleotides not matched to a gene: 10. CDR1 is MDHEN, CDR2 SYDVKM, per germline. CDR3 length: 18 residues. CDR3 loop: CASSLPGQQYSGANVLTF. The CDR3 nucleotides are TGTGCCAGCAGTCTACCGGGACAGCAATACTCTGGGGCCAACGTCCTGACTTTC.

The V and J genes are TRBV11-3 and TRBJ2-1; 9 bases map to TRBD2. V lost 5 bases to trimming and J lost 3 bases; unmatched junction nucleotides: 5. Germline CDR1 is SGHNT and CDR2 is YENEEA. This CDR3 spans 15 amino acids. CDR3 nucleotides: TGTGCCAGCAGCCCCCGGACTAGCGTCTACAATGAGCAGTTCTTC. It specifies CASSPRTSVYNEQFF.

Concerning this clone: In the same sample, other DNA sequences code for this CDR3. The chain combines TRBV28 with TRBJ1-2; 9 bases are shared with TRBD1. The CDR3 covers 14 residues. In germline, CDR1 is MDHEN, CDR2 SYDVKM. V lost 2 bases and J lost 2; bases outside the gene matches: 0. The CDR3 bases are TGTGCCAGCAGTTTAGGACAGGGGAACTATGGCTACACCTTC. Translation: CASSLGQGNYGYTF.

The J gene is TRBJ2-7, the V gene TRBV13, with 13 bases identical to TRBD2. This CDR3 comprises 13 residues. Trimming removed 5 bases from V and 7 bases from J; junction bases left unmatched: 2. Germline lookup yields CDR1 PRHDT and CDR2 FYEKMQ (reference sequence). The CDR3 DNA follows: TGTGCCAGCAGCCCGGGACTAGCGGGAGAGCAGTACTTC. Its translation: CASSPGLAGEQYF.

The chain employs TRBV6-1 and TRBJ1-2; D may be TRBD1 (5 bases). V lost 3 bases and J lost 4, with 18 bases in between. The CDR3 totals 16 residues. CDR1 MNHNS and CDR2 SASEGT come from the germline V gene. The CDR3 region is CASSDDLWAGPYGYTF. The CDR3 nucleotides are TGTGCCAGCAGTGATGACCTTTGGGCAGGGCCCTATGGCTACACCTTC.

The chain carries TRBV11-2 and TRBJ2-7; D is possibly TRBD2 (6 bases). In germline, CDR1 is SGHAT, CDR2 FQNNGV. Trimming removed 6 bases at V and 0 bases at J, with 21 bases between. This CDR3 is built from 17 residues. DNA for the CDR3: TGTGCCAGCAGTCCCACGCTATCACTAGCACTCTCCTACGAGCAGTACTTC. As protein: CASSPTLSLALSYEQYF.

This clone was detected only a few times. This sequence joins TRBV5-4 and TRBJ2-5; D is perhaps TRBD2 (6 bases). The CDR3 length is 13 residues. The germline V and J ends were trimmed by 3 bases and 2 bases, with 8 bases remaining between them. CDR1 is SGHNT, CDR2 YYREEE, per germline (reference sequence). The CDR3 nucleotides are TGTGCCAGCAGCTCGGGACTTCAAGAGACCCAGTACTTC. Protein product: CASSSGLQETQYF.

The chain joins TRBV10-3 to TRBJ2-1; 10 nucleotides align to TRBD2. CDR3 size: 16 residues. The J segment lost 3 bases and the V segment lost 4 bases, leaving 6 bases of the junction unmatched. The germline V gene encodes CDR1 ENHRY and CDR2 SYGVKD. The CDR3 sequence: CAISVSGRPGYNEQFF. CDR3 DNA sequence: TGTGCCATCAGTGTTAGCGGGAGGCCGGGCTACAATGAGCAGTTCTTC.

The CDR3 spells CASSFPANPYEQYF. The CDR3 DNA reads as TGTGCCAGCAGCTTCCCCGCTAACCCCTACGAGCAGTACTTC. This chain links TRBV11-3 with TRBJ2-7; D gene ambiguous. V lost 3 bases and J lost 2, with 11 bases in between. Germline V gives CDR1 SGHNT, CDR2 YENEEA. This CDR3 comprises 14 residues.

As regards this clone: In the same sample, other DNA sequences code for this CDR3. The V and J genes are TRBV6-1 and TRBJ2-7; 10 bases line up with TRBD2. The trim removed 3 bases at V and 2 bases at J, leaving 4 bases unmatched. CDR3 size: 15 residues. Germline V gives CDR1 MNHNS, CDR2 SASEGT. For the CDR3, the DNA is TGTGCCAGCAGTGATCTCGGACTAGCGGCCTACGAGCAGTACTTC. Its protein is CASSDLGLAAYEQYF.

This chain links TRBV9 with TRBJ2-3, with 7 bases lining up with TRBD2. The CDR3 is 17 amino acids. V trimming: 0 bases; J trimming: 4 bases; junction bases outside the gene matches: 11. Germline CDR1 and CDR2: SGDLS and YYNGEE. The CDR3 sequence: CASSVEIGGRRADTQYF. CDR3 nucleotides: TGTGCCAGCAGCGTAGAGATTGGCGGGAGACGCGCAGATACGCAGTATTTT.

This rearrangement joins TRBV11-2 to TRBJ1-1; 8 positions agree with TRBD1. Trimming at V came to 4 bases and at J to 3 bases, leaving 10 bases not matched to a gene. The CDR3 totals 16 residues. Germline V CDR1 and CDR2: SGHAT, FQNNGV. This CDR3 is CASSSEPWTGHTEAFF. CDR3 nucleotides: TGTGCCAGCAGCTCCGAACCCTGGACAGGGCACACTGAAGCTTTCTTT.

The rearrangement links TRBV20-1 to TRBJ2-7; 9 bases line up with TRBD2. From germline, CDR1 is DFQATT and CDR2 SNEGSKA (reference sequence). V lost 7 bases, J lost 6 bases, and 4 bases stayed unmatched. CDR3 length: 11 amino acids. The CDR3 sequence: CSVSGSSEQYF. The CDR3 DNA reads as TGCAGTGTTAGCGGGAGTAGCGAGCAGTACTTC.